This T cell receptor (beta chain) was sequenced in a study of OX40 agonist ivuxolimab in advanced cancers. The assay was immunoSEQ multiplex PCR, and TCRdb's table has in-frame clones only and misses some. The sample yields about 72,000 clones, over 75% seen once. Germline loops: CDR1 MDHEN, CDR2 SYDVKM. The CDR3 sequence is 15 residues long. Trimming took 6 bases from V and 0 from J, leaving 13 bases between them. About this clone itself: Other DNA variants within this sample encode the same CDR3.

This sequence was found in an adult with an advanced solid tumor such as melanoma, head and neck, liver or kidney cancer. The chain links TRBV28 to TRBJ2-3, with D tentatively TRBD2 (5 bases). Specimen: CD4+ or CD8+ T cells sorted from blood, collected in a trial of the OX40 agonist ivuxolimab. CDR3 coding DNA: TGTGCCAGCAGCTCCTCGACTAAAAGCACAGATACGCAGTATTTT. This gives the protein CASSSSTKSTDTQYF. The variable domain in full, with the rest retrieved from reference TRBV28 and TRBJ2-3, is DVKVTQSSRYLVKRTGEKVFLECVQDMDHENMFWYRQDPGLGLRLIYFSYDVKMKEKGDIPEGYSVSREKKERFSLILESASTNQTSMYLCASSSSTKSTDTQYFGPGTRLTVL.